This T cell receptor beta chain was found in a study of T cell changes during pregnancy in multiple sclerosis (dated by TCRdb to between 2018 and 2021). About the full investigation: The study looked at changes in the T cell repertoire across pregnancy in women with multiple sclerosis.

CDR1 and CDR2, per the germline V gene, are LGHNA and YNFKEQ. V is shortened by 3 bases, J by 3 bases, and the region joining them spans 9 bases. From cysteine to phenylalanine, the CDR3 is 14 amino acids long. The read is trimmed to its CDR3 DNA, 42 bases read in frame from base 1. Libraries were constructed by the immunoSEQ multiplex PCR assay. Sourced from immuneACCESS, this table was stored by TCRdb with only in-frame sequences that have V and J called. A share of the clones is absent; for the studies checked, an unresolved V gene accounts for under half, and the remainder has no known explanation. The table for this sample lists just under 45,000 clones; approximately 96% of them were counted only once. The ten most abundant clones make up roughly 1% of the sample. This clone is a singleton in its sample. Its binding antigen is unknown. Base quality data are lacking; no much larger clone is found one base away.

Here the sequenced sample was peripheral blood, taken in the second trimester of pregnancy. The clonotype originates from a female donor with multiple sclerosis, enrolled in a pregnancy study. The chain couples TRBV4-2 to TRBJ1-5, with a weak D call of TRBD1 (6 bases match). The DNA is TGTGCCAGCAGCCAGACAGGAGACAATCAGCCCCAGCATTTT. This gives the protein CASSQTGDNQPQHF.